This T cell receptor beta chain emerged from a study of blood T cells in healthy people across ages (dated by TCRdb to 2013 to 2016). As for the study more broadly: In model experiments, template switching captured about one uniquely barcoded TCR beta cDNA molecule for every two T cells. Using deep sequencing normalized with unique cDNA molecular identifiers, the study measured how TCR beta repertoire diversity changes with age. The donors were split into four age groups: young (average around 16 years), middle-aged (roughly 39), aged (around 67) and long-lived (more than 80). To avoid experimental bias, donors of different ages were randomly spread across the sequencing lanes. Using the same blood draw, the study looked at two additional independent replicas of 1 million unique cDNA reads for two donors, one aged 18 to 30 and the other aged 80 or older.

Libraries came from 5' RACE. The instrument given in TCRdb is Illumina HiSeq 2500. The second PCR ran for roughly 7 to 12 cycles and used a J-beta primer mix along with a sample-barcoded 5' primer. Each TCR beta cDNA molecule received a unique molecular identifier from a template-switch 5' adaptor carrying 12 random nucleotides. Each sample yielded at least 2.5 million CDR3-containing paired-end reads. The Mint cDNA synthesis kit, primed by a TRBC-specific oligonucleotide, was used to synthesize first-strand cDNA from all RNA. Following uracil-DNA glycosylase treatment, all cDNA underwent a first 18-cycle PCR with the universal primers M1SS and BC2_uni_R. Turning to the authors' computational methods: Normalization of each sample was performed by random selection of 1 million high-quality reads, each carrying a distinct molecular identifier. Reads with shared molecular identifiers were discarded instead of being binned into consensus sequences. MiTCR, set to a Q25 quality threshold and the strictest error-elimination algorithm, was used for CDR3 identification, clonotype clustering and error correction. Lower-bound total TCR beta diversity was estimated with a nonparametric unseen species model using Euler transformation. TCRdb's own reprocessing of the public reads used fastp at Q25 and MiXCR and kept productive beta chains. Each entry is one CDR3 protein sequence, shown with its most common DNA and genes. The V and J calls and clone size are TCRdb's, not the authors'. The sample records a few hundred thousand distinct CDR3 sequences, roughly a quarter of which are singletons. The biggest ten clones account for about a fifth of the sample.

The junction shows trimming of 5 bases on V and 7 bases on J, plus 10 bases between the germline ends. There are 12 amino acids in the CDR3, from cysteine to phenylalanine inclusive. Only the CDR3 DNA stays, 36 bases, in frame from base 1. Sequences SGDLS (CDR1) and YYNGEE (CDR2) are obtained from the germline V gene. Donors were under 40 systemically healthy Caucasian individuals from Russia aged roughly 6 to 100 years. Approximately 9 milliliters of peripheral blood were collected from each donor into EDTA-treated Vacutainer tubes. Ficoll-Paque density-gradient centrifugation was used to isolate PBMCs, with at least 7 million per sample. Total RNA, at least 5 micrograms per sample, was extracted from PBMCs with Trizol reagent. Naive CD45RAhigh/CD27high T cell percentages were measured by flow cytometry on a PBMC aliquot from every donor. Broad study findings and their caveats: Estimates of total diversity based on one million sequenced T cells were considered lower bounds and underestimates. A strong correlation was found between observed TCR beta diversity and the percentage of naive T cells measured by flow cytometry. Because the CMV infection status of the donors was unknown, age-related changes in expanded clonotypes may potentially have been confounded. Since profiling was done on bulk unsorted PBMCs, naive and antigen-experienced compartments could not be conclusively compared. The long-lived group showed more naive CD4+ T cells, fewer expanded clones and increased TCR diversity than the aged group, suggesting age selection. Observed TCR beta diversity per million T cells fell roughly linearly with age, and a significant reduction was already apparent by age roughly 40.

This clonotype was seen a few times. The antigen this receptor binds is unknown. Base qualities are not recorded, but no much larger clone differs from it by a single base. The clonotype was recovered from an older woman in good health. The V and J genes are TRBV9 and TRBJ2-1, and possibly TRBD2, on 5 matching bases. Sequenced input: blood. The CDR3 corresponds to CASRGPGNEQFF. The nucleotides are TGTGCCAGCAGGGGCCCGGGGAATGAGCAGTTCTTC.